Included here is one TCR beta chain sequence, with context. The V end lost 11 bases, the J end lost 1 base, and 8 bases lay between the germline ends. Germline V gene sequence: CDR1 SGHNT, CDR2 YENEEA. This CDR3 region has 12 residues. The sample is drawn from a study of blood T cell repertoires in COVID-19. Overall study: COVID-19 samples from acute and convalescent phases originated in the United States, Italy and Spain. T cells, B-cell-depleted T cells, or PBMCs provided the cDNA or gDNA that served as material.

Authors' data handling: Amplifying reference gene primers gave estimates of nucleated cell counts. The data were produced by immunoSEQ multiplex PCR, yet TCRdb's version contains in-frame clones alone and is incomplete. That table is the source of V, J and clone size, and D and trimming were worked out from the DNA. The table lists about 200,000 clones, 70% to 85% of them singletons. The rearrangement uses TRBV11-3 and TRBJ1-4; possible D gene TRBD1, 6 bases. What was sequenced was peripheral blood. The TCR originated in a human donor with acute or convalescent COVID-19. The donor label of this sample is uncertain. The CDR3 reads CAGQITNEKLFF. The CDR3 DNA sequence: TGTGCCGGACAGATAACTAATGAAAAACTGTTTTTT. The variable domain in full, completed from reference TRBV11-3 and TRBJ1-4, reads EAGVVQSPRYKIIEKKQPVAFWCNPISGHNTLYWYLQNLGQGPELLIRYENEEAVDDSQLPKDRFSAERLKGVDSTLKIQPAELGDSAVYLCAGQITNEKLFFGSGTQLSVL.